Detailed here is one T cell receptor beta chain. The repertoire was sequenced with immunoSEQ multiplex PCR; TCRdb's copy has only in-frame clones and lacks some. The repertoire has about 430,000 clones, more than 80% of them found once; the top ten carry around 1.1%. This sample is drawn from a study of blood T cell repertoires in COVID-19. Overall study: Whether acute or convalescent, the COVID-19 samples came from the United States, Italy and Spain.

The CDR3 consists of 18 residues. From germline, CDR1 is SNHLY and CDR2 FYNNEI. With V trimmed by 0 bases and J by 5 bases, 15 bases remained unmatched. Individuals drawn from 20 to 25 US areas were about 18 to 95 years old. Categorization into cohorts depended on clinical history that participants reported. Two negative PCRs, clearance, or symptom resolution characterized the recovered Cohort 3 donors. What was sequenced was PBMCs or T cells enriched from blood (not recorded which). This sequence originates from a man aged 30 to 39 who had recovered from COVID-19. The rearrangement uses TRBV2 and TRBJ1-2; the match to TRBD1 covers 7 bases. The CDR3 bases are TGTGCCAGCAGTGAAGCGCTTGGGACAGACCGGAGTATGTATGGCTACACCTTC. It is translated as CASSEALGTDRSMYGYTF.